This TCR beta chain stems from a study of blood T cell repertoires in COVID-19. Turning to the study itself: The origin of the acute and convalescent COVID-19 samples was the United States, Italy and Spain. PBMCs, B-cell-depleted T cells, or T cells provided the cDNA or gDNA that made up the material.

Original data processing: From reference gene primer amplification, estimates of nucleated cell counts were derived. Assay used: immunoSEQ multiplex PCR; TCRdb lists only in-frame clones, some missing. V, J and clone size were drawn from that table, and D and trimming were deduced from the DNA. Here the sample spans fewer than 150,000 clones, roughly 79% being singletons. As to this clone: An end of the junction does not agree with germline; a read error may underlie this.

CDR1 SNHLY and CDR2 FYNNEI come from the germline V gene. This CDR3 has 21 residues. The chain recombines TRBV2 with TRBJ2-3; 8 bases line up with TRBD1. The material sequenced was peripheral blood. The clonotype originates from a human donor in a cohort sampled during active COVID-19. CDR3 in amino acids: CASSEAPGQGATTRSTDTQYF. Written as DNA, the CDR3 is TGTGCCAGCAGCGAAGCCCCTGGACAGGGCGCTACTACTCGCAGCACAGATACGCAGTATTTT.